The clone carrying this T cell receptor beta chain appeared once. Its antigen is not identified. This sample was taken from a study of cytomegalovirus exposure and HLA in healthy donors. On the study more broadly: From HLA-typed donors, an early data release held about 85 million unique TCRs. Regarding the study as a whole: Later examination showed HLA-associated TCR beta chains had greater clonal expansion than equally common others.

PCR employed 60 Vbeta and 13 Jbeta primers. The data were produced by immunoSEQ multiplex PCR, yet TCRdb's version contains in-frame clones alone and is incomplete. This table has 150,000 to 200,000 clones, 65% to 85% appearing once. The trim removed 8 bases at V and 6 bases at J, leaving 5 bases unmatched. The CDR3 is made up of 14 amino acids. The germline V gene has CDR1 SGHAT and CDR2 FQNNGV. This TCR was recovered from a male donor in good health and CMV-seropositive. Sequencing was done on a sample of PBMCs. V is TRBV11-2 and J is TRBJ2-2, with TRBD2 matching over 11 bases. CDR3 bases: TGTGCCAGCCCACTAGCGGGAGAGTCCGGGGAGCTGTTTTTT. It is translated as CASPLAGESGELFF.